The 8 T cell receptor beta chains below were found in one sample sequenced in a study of blood T cells in healthy people across ages. Then a second PCR, running about 6 to 12 cycles, was carried out with a sample-barcoded 5' primer and a J-beta primer mix. TCRdb reanalysed the 5' RACE reads using MiXCR and keeps one entry per CDR3 protein. The repertoire holds 1.5 million to 2 million distinct CDR3 sequences, with approximately 40% as singletons. The specimen sequenced was blood. The origin of the receptors is a human donor in good health.

This clonotype was seen many times. The J gene is TRBJ2-5, the V gene TRBV7-2; the match to TRBD2 covers 8 bases. The germline gives CDR1 SGHTA, CDR2 FQGNSA. The CDR3 loop spans 13 amino acids. The ends lost 5 bases at V and 5 bases at J; junction bases unmatched: 4. The CDR3 DNA is TGTGCCAGCAGCCGGGGGGGCCGGGAGACCCAGTACTTC. Translating gives CASSRGGRETQYF.

The chain links TRBV5-1 to TRBJ2-7, with D maybe TRBD2 (6 bases). The CDR3 covers 14 residues. Germline V gives CDR1 SGHRS, CDR2 YFSETQ. Trimming cost V 4 bases and J 7 bases, with 18 bases left between them. Here the CDR3 reads CASSLGPTRGEQYF. The CDR3, as DNA: TGCGCCAGCAGCCTCGGACCGACACGGGGGGAGCAGTACTTC.

As regards this clonotype: The junction shows a germline mismatch at one end, possibly a read error. The gene calls are TRBV27 and TRBJ1-6; D gene unclear. CDR3 size: 14 residues. The germline gives CDR1 MNHEY, CDR2 SMNVEV (reference sequence). For the CDR3, the DNA is TGTGCCAGCAGTACCATCTCCTATAGTTCACCCCTCCACTTT. Protein sequence: CASSTISYSSPLHF.

This sequence joins TRBV4-3 and TRBJ2-3; the D gene is possibly TRBD2 (6 bases). This CDR3 is built from 16 residues. Trimming took 1 base from V and 6 from J, leaving 17 bases between them. From germline, CDR1 is LGHNA and CDR2 YSLEER. In nucleotides, the CDR3 is TGCGCCAGCAGCCAAGGGAACTACATTGGAGGGGATACGCAGTATTTT. Its translation is CASSQGNYIGGDTQYF.

The gene calls are TRBV7-3 and TRBJ2-6; 9 nucleotides line up with TRBD2. The CDR3 spans 17 residues. CDR1 and CDR2 (germline): SGHTA, FQGTGA. Germline trimming cut 0 bases from V and 2 bases from J; bases unmatched to any gene: 2. The CDR3 loop is CASSLTGTSPGANVLTF. The DNA for the CDR3 is TGTGCCAGCAGCTTAACCGGGACTAGCCCTGGGGCCAACGTCCTGACTTTC. The full variable domain, with the rest looked up from reference TRBV7-3 and TRBJ2-6, is GAGVSQTPSNKVTEKGKYVELRCDPISGHTALYWYRQSLGQGPEFLIYFQGTGAADDSGLPNDRFFAVRPEGSVSTLKIQRTERGDSAVYLCASSLTGTSPGANVLTFGAGSRLTVL.

This chain connects TRBV12-3 or TRBV12-4 to TRBJ1-2; D not resolved. There are 17 residues in the CDR3. V lost 6 bases and J lost 4, with 24 bases in between. In nucleotides, the CDR3 is TGTGCCAGCAGCCGCAGCACCGGTCCTCTTGGGCTCTATGGCTACACCTTC. Translated: CASSRSTGPLGLYGYTF.

V gene TRBV6-1 combines with J gene TRBJ1-1; D uncertain. The V end lost 2 bases, the J end lost 1 base, and 11 bases lay between the germline ends. CDR1 MNHNS and CDR2 SASEGT come from the germline V gene. The CDR3 runs 15 residues. The CDR3 sequence: CASSETRHTNTEAFF. CDR3 bases: TGTGCCAGCAGTGAAACAAGACATACGAACACTGAAGCTTTCTTT.

The chain combines TRBV28 with TRBJ1-2; a possible D gene is TRBD1 (5 bases). The CDR3 spans 13 residues. Germline values: CDR1 MDHEN, CDR2 SYDVKM. Trimming removed 4 bases at V and 1 base at J, with 7 bases between. As DNA, the CDR3 is TGTGCCAGCAGTTGGACAAGTAACTATGGCTACACCTTC. It is translated as CASSWTSNYGYTF.